The rows below give T cell receptor beta chains drawn from one sample of a study of cytomegalovirus exposure and HLA in healthy donors. The protocol was immunoSEQ multiplex PCR, while the TCRdb copy is restricted to in-frame clones and leaves out a portion. The data contain 95,000 to 150,000 clones, about four fifths of them seen just once; the ten biggest clones take up more than 3.5%. The sample comprised PBMCs. The source of these receptors is a middle-aged woman in good health and CMV-seropositive. The CDR3 runs from the conserved cysteine through the conserved F or W.

v_gene: TRBV5-1
CDR3aa: CASSRAQGQGGTDTQYF

v_gene: TRBV2
CDR3aa: CASIHQAFPAFF

v_gene: TRBV7-9
CDR3aa: CASSFNRREAFF

v_gene: TRBV7-8
CDR3aa: CASSYDGQGNQPQHF

v_gene: TRBV28
CDR3aa: CASSLRGSGANVLTF

v_gene: TRBV28
CDR3aa: CASLKGGLAAPPGNEQFF

v_gene: TRBV7-2
CDR3aa: CASSLDVRNTEAFF

v_gene: TRBV5-1
CDR3aa: CASSLAGSSSYNEQFF

v_gene: TRBV7-9
CDR3aa: CASSLVASSYNEQFF

v_gene: TRBV29-1
CDR3aa: CSARQPSETQYF

v_gene: TRBV7-9
CDR3aa: CASSFEENGFTEAFF

v_gene: TRBV7-2
CDR3aa: CASSFAGTSGFEQFF

v_gene: TRBV11-2
CDR3aa: CASSLFRLAGVNEQFF

v_gene: TRBV4-1
CDR3aa: CASSQRIVAKNIQYF

v_gene: TRBV4-1
CDR3aa: CASSPTWAKLFF

v_gene: TRBV5-4
CDR3aa: CASTLGGARIGTEAFF

v_gene: TRBV25-1
CDR3aa: CASSFGGGYEQYF

v_gene: TRBV6-6
CDR3aa: CASSYSRVYNEQFF

v_gene: TRBV5-6
CDR3aa: CASSFDRSGFETQYF

v_gene: TRBV19
CDR3aa: CASSTRTGIEVEQYF

v_gene: TRBV6-8
CDR3aa: CASSCSRLPSTDTQYF

v_gene: TRBV5-1
CDR3aa: CPCGETQYF

v_gene: TRBV4-3
CDR3aa: CASSQDSSGRANIQYF

v_gene: TRBV28
CDR3aa: CASSLLGQGYTEAFF

v_gene: TRBV27
CDR3aa: CASSPYWGDTEAFF

v_gene: TRBV7-2
CDR3aa: CASSPYREYGYTF

v_gene: TRBV28
CDR3aa: CASRQGTAIYGYTF

v_gene: TRBV28
CDR3aa: CASSLSPTGNTIYF

v_gene: TRBV19
CDR3aa: CASSTGNRGPPYGYTF

v_gene: TRBV4-2
CDR3aa: CASSQGGLAGSGHEQYF

v_gene: TRBV11-2
CDR3aa: CASSSISGLSSYEQYF

v_gene: TRBV30
CDR3aa: CAWSTLFSNEQFF

v_gene: TRBV9
CDR3aa: CASSRKGGDTQYF

v_gene: TRBV11-2
CDR3aa: CASSFQTVMNTEAFF

v_gene: TRBV29-1
CDR3aa: CSVRIGGSYNEQFF

v_gene: TRBV7-9
CDR3aa: CSSSLTPSGGWYGYTF

v_gene: TRBV7-8
CDR3aa: CASSLAVGQGFTGELFF

v_gene: TRBV25-1
CDR3aa: CASRGQDGIQYF

v_gene: TRBV27
CDR3aa: CASSSLYSYEQYF

v_gene: TRBV19
CDR3aa: CASSIIQGSSYEQYF

v_gene: TRBV6-5
CDR3aa: CASSNSQGGTGELFF

v_gene: TRBV4-1
CDR3aa: CASSQGGPDNYGYTF

v_gene: TRBV5-1
CDR3aa: CASSSGLGDNEQFF

v_gene: TRBV9
CDR3aa: CASSPSGRPTDTQYF

v_gene: TRBV9
CDR3aa: CASSDAHRSHEQFF

v_gene: TRBV30
CDR3aa: CAWSSGSDTQYF

v_gene: TRBV5-1
CDR3aa: CASSLFTSGSYEQYF

v_gene: TRBV7-2
CDR3aa: CASSSGTGTSGSFTDTQYF

v_gene: TRBV19
CDR3aa: CASSPSGGTQPQHF

v_gene: TRBV30
CDR3aa: CAWSADRVLGSGSGGHEQFF

v_gene: TRBV7-9
CDR3aa: CSSSLGQPEAFF

v_gene: TRBV7-2
CDR3aa: CASSPLRTGNNEQFF

v_gene: TRBV19
CDR3aa: CASSIATYNEQFF

v_gene: TRBV6-5
CDR3aa: CASSYLRGAGGYTF

v_gene: TRBV7-9
CDR3aa: CASSSPGGQDGYTF